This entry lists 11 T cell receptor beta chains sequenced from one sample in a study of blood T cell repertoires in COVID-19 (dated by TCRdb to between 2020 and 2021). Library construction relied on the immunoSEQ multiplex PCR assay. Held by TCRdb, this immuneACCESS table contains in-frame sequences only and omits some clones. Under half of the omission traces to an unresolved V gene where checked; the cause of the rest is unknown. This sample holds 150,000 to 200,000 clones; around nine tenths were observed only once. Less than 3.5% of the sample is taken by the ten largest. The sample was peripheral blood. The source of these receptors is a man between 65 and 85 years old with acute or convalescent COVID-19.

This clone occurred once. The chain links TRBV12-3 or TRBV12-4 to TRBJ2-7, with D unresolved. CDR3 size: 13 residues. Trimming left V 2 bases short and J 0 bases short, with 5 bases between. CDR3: CASSLSLSYEQYF. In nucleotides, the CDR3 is TGTGCCAGCAGTTTATCCCTCTCCTACGAGCAGTACTTC.

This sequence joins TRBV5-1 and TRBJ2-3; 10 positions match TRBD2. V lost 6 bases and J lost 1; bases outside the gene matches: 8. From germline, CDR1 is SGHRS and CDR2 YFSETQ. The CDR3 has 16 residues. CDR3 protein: CASKGSGRLGTDTQYF. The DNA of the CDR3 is TGCGCCAGCAAGGGTAGCGGGAGGTTAGGCACAGATACGCAGTATTTT.

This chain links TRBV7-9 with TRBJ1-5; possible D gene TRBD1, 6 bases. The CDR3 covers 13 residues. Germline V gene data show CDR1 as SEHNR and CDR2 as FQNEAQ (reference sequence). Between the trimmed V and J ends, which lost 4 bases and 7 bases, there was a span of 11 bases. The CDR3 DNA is TGTGCCAGCAGCTCCCCACAGGGACAGCCCCAGCATTTT. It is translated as CASSSPQGQPQHF.

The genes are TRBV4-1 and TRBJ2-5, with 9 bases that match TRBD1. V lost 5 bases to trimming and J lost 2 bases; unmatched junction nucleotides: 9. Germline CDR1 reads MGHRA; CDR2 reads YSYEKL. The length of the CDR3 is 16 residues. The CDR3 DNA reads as TGCGCCAGCAGCTCCTACGAGGGGACAGGGCAAGAGACCCAGTACTTC. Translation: CASSSYEGTGQETQYF.

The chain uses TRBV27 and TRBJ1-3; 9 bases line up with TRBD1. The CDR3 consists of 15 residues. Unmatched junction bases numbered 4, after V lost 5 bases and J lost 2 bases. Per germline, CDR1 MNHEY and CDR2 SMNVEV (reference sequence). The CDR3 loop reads CASSPTGGTGNTIYF. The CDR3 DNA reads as TGTGCCAGCAGTCCGACAGGGGGGACTGGAAACACCATATATTTT.

CDR3 sequence: CAISEGGKLFF. For the CDR3, the DNA is TGTGCCATCAGTGAGGGCGGAAAACTGTTTTTT. V is TRBV10-3 and J is TRBJ1-4; no firm D call. Germline loops: CDR1 ENHRY, CDR2 SYGVKD. Trimming left V 2 bases short and J 10 bases short, with 5 bases between. This CDR3 contains 11 residues.

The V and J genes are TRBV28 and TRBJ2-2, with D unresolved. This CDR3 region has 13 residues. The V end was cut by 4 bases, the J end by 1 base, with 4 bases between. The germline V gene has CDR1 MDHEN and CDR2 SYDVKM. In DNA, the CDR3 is TGTGCCAGCAGTTCCCAGAACACCGGGGAGCTGTTTTTT. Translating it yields CASSSQNTGELFF. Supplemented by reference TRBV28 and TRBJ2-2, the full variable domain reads DVKVTQSSRYLVKRTGEKVFLECVQDMDHENMFWYRQDPGLGLRLIYFSYDVKMKEKGDIPEGYSVSREKKERFSLILESASTNQTSMYLCASSSQNTGELFFGEGSRLTVL.

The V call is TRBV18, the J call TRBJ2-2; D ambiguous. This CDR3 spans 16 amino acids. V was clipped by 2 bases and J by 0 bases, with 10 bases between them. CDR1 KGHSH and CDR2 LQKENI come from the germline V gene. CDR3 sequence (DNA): TGTGCCAGCTCACCAATGAACGCAGCGAACACCGGGGAGCTGTTTTTT. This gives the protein CASSPMNAANTGELFF.

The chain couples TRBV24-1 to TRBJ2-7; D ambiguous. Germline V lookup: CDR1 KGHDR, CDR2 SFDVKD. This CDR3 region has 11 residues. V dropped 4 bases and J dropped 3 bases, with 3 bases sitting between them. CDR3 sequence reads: CATSDGYEQYF. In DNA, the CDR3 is TGTGCCACCAGTGACGGCTACGAGCAGTACTTC.

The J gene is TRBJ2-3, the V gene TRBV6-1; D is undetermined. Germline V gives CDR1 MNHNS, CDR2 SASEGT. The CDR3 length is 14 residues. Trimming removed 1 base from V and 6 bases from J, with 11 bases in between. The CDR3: CASSEVYSYDTQYF. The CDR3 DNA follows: TGTGCCAGCAGTGAAGTATACAGCTACGATACGCAGTATTTT.

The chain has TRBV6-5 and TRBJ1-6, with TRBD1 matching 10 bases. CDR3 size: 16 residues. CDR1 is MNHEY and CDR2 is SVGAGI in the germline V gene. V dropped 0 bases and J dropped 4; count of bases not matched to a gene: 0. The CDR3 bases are TGTGCCAGCAGTTACTCGGGACAGGGGTATAATTCACCCCTCCACTTT. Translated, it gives CASSYSGQGYNSPLHF.